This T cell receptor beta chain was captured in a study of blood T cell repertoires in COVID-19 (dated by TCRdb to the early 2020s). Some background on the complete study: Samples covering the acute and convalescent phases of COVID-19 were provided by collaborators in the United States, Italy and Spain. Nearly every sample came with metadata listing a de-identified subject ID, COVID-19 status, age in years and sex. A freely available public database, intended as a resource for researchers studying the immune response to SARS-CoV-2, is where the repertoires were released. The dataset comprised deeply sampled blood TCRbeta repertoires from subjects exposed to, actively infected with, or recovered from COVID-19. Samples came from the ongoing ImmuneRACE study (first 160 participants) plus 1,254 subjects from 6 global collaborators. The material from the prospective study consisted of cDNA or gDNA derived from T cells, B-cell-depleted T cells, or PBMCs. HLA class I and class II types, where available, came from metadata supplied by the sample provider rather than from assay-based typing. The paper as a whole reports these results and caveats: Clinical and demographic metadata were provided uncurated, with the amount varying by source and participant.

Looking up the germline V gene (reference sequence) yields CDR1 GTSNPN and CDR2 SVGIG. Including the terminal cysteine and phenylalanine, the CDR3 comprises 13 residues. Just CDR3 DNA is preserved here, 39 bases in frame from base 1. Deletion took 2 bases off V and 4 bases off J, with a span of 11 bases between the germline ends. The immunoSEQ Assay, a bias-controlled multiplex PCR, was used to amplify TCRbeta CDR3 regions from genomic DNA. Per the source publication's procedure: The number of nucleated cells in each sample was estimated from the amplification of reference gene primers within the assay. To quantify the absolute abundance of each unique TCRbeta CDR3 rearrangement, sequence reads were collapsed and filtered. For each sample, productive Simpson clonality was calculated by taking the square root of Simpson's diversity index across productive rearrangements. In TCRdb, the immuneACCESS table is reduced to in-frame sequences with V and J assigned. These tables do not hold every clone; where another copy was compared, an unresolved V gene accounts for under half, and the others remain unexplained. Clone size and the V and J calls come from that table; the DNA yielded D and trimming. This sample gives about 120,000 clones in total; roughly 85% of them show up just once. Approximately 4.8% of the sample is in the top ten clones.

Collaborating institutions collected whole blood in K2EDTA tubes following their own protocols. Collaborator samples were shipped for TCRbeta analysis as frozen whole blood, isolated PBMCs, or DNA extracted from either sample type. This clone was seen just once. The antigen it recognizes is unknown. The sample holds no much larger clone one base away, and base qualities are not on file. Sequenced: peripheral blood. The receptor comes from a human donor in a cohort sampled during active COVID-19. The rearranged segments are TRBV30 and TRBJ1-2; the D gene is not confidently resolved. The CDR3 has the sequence CAWSRERGYGYTF. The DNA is TGTGCCTGGAGTAGAGAGAGAGGCTATGGCTACACCTTC.